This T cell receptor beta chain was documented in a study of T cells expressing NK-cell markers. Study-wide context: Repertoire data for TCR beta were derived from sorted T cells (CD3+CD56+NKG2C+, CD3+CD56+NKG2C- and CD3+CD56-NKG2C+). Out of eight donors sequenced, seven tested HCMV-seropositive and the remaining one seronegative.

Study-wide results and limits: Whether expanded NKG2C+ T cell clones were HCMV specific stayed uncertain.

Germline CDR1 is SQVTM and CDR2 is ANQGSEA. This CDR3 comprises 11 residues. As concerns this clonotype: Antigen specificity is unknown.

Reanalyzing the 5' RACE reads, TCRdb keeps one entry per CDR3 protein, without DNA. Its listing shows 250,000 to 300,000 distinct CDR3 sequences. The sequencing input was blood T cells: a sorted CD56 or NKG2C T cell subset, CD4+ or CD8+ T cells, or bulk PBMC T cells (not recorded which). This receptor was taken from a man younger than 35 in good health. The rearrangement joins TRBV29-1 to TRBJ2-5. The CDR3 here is CSVVHGETQYF.